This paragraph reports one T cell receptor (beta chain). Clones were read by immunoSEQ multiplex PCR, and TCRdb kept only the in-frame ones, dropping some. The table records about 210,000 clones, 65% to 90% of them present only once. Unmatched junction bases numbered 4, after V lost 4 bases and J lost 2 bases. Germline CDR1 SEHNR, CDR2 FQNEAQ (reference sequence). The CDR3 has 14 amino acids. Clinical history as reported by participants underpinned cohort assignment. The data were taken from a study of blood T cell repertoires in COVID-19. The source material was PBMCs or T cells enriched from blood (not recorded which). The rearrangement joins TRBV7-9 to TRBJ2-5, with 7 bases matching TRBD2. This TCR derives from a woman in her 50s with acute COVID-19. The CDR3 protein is CASSSGTIQETQYF. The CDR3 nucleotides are TGTGCCAGCAGCTCCGGGACTATACAAGAGACCCAGTACTTC.